These 21 T cell receptor beta chains were all obtained from the same sample, sequenced in a study of blood T cell repertoires in COVID-19. The assay was immunoSEQ multiplex PCR, and TCRdb's table has in-frame clones only and misses some. Found here are under 300,000 clones, about 88% of them singletons; the top ten hold around 2.2%. Specimen: peripheral blood. All receptors come from a woman between 40 and 50 years old who had recovered from COVID-19.

J is TRBJ1-2 and V is TRBV7-9, with D possibly TRBD1 on 6 matching bases. The CDR3 contains 19 residues. In germline, CDR1 is SEHNR, CDR2 FQNEAQ (reference sequence). Trimming cost V 5 bases and J 4 bases, with 29 bases left between them. CDR3 sequence reads: CASSPSHATGYGRIYGYTF. CDR3 DNA: TGTGCCAGCAGCCCTAGCCACGCGACAGGATACGGCCGGATCTATGGCTACACCTTC. Together with reference TRBV7-9 and TRBJ1-2, the CDR3 gives the full variable domain: DTGVSQNPRHKITKRGQNVTFRCDPISEHNRLYWYRQTLGQGPEFLTYFQNEAQLEKSRLLSDRFSAERPKGSFSTLEIQRTEQGDSAMYLCASSPSHATGYGRIYGYTFGSGTRLTVV.

The chain joins TRBV18 to TRBJ1-3, with D perhaps matching TRBD1 (6 bases). The CDR3 has 17 amino acids. V gave up 1 base and J gave up 0 bases, with 13 bases separating them. The germline V gene encodes CDR1 KGHSH and CDR2 LQKENI. The CDR3 DNA sequence: TGTGCCAGCTCACCACTCGGACAGAGAGCCTCTGGAAACACCATATATTTT. Encoded protein: CASSPLGQRASGNTIYF.

The rearrangement uses TRBV7-8 and TRBJ2-7; D is perhaps TRBD2 (6 bases). Trimming pared 0 bases from V and 6 bases from J, leaving 12 bases between. Germline CDR1 is SGHVS and CDR2 is FQNEAQ. The CDR3 loop spans 14 amino acids. The CDR3 DNA is TGTGCCAGCAGCTTAGCGCCGACTAGTTTCGAGCAGTACTTC. Amino acid sequence: CASSLAPTSFEQYF.

The chain combines TRBV28 with TRBJ1-2; D gene ambiguous. Germline lookup yields CDR1 MDHEN and CDR2 SYDVKM. The CDR3 has 13 amino acids. Trimming cost V 3 bases and J 4 bases, with 9 bases left between them. The CDR3 loop is CASSLRRRYGYTF. CDR3 DNA sequence: TGTGCCAGCAGTTTGAGGCGCCGCTATGGCTACACCTTC.

CDR3 region: CASSLSISGTEAFF. As DNA, the CDR3 is TGTGCCAGCAGCCTCTCAATCAGCGGCACTGAAGCTTTCTTT. The J gene is TRBJ1-1, the V gene TRBV11-3; no firm D call. The CDR3 is 14 amino acids. The V gene lost 5 bases and the J gene lost 4 bases, with 14 bases spanning the gap. CDR1 and CDR2 from the germline V gene are SGHNT and YENEEA.

A few counts support this clone. V gene TRBV25-1 combines with J gene TRBJ2-3; 9 nucleotides match TRBD1. The CDR3 runs to 17 residues. The germline CDR1 and CDR2 sequences are MGHDK and SYGVNS. V was clipped by 3 bases and J by 2 bases; unmatched bases: 9. The CDR3 loop is CASSDRATGGITDTQYF. The CDR3 bases are TGTGCCAGCAGTGATAGAGCGACAGGGGGGATCACAGATACGCAGTATTTT. Using reference TRBV25-1 and TRBJ2-3 for the parts outside the CDR3, the full variable domain is EADIYQTPRYLVIGTGKKITLECSQTMGHDKMYWYQQDPGMELHLIHYSYGVNSTEKGDLSSESTVSRIRTEHFPLTLESARPSHTSQYLCASSDRATGGITDTQYFGPGTRLTVL.

J is TRBJ2-7 and V is TRBV20-1; D unresolved. The germline gives CDR1 DFQATT, CDR2 SNEGSKA (reference sequence). Trimming removed 3 bases at V and 0 bases at J, with 15 bases between. The CDR3 has 15 amino acids. This chain's CDR3 is CSASSASRSSYEQYF. The CDR3 region has the DNA TGCAGTGCTAGTTCGGCGTCGAGGAGCTCCTACGAGCAGTACTTC.

This clone has a handful of counts. The chain joins TRBV5-4 to TRBJ2-7; 11 bases line up with TRBD1. The V segment lost 6 bases and the J segment 3 bases; nucleotides outside the gene matches: 8. The CDR3 runs 15 residues. The germline V gene encodes CDR1 SGHNT and CDR2 YYREEE (reference sequence). The CDR3, as DNA: TGTGCCAGCACCATCTCGGGGACAGGGGGCTACGAGCAGTACTTC. Amino acid sequence: CASTISGTGGYEQYF.

The rearrangement uses TRBV5-6 and TRBJ2-7; TRBD1 matches at 10 bases. CDR1 SGHDT and CDR2 YYEEEE come from the germline V gene. Trimming took 5 bases from V and 5 from J; bases not matched to a gene: 7. The CDR3 covers 14 residues. CDR3 protein: CASSLGTGVDEQYF. CDR3 coding DNA: TGTGCCAGCAGTCTCGGGACAGGGGTGGACGAGCAGTACTTC.

V is TRBV6-5 and J is TRBJ2-3; 7 nucleotides line up with TRBD2. The CDR3 is 14 amino acids. Germline-derived CDR1 and CDR2 are MNHEY and SVGAGI. V was pared by 6 bases and J by 7 bases, with 10 bases of the junction left unmatched. CDR3 residues: CASRPDRGGNTQYF. The CDR3 nucleotides read TGTGCCAGCAGGCCCGACCGCGGGGGAAATACGCAGTATTTT.

The chain has TRBV5-1 and TRBJ2-5; no reliable D call. This CDR3 spans 12 amino acids. The ends were cut back, 0 bases at V and 4 bases at J, with 4 bases in the middle. Germline lookup yields CDR1 SGHRS and CDR2 YFSETQ. This chain's CDR3 is CASSLVGETQYF. Here the CDR3 DNA reads TGCGCCAGCAGCTTGGTCGGAGAGACCCAGTACTTC.

The CDR3 nucleotides are TGTGCCAGCAGCTTCAGCGGGGGGGCGAGCGAGCAGTACTTC. Translating gives CASSFSGGASEQYF. The chain recombines TRBV7-9 with TRBJ2-7, with TRBD2 identical over 10 bases. The CDR3 sequence is 14 residues long. V lost 3 bases, J lost 6 bases, and 5 bases stayed unmatched. CDR1 is SEHNR, CDR2 FQNEAQ, per germline (reference sequence).

This chain uses TRBV7-2 with TRBJ2-7, with D possibly being TRBD2 (5 bases). The CDR3 runs 14 residues. Germline V gives CDR1 SGHTA, CDR2 FQGNSA. V was trimmed by 6 bases and J by 3 bases, leaving 15 bases between them. This chain's CDR3 is CASRDPGWGYEQYF. DNA for the CDR3: TGTGCCAGCAGAGATCCGGGATGGGGCTACGAGCAGTACTTC.

CDR3 DNA: TGTGCCAGCAGCCAAGGGCTAGGGACAGGGGCAACTTTCTTT. Translated: CASSQGLGTGATFF. The rearrangement links TRBV14 to TRBJ1-1; 10 nucleotides line up with TRBD1. Trimming removed 1 base from V and 12 bases from J; junction bases left unmatched: 8. The CDR3 has 14 amino acids. Germline loops: CDR1 SGHDN, CDR2 FVKESK.

DNA for the CDR3: TGTGCCAGCAGCTTAGAATCCTATGGGAGGGAGCAGTACTTC. Translating gives CASSLESYGREQYF. The gene calls are TRBV11-2 and TRBJ2-7; weak D call: TRBD2 (6 bases). With 0 bases removed from V and 7 bases from J, the gap between germline ends came to 13 bases. Germline values: CDR1 SGHAT, CDR2 FQNNGV. The CDR3 loop spans 14 amino acids.

The genes are TRBV27 and TRBJ2-5; 8 positions agree with TRBD2. This CDR3 region has 17 residues. Germline trimming cut 2 bases from V and 2 bases from J; bases unmatched to any gene: 10. Per the germline V gene, CDR1 is MNHEY and CDR2 is SMNVEV (reference sequence). The CDR3: CASSLNGAGGRQETQYF. The CDR3 DNA reads TGTGCCAGCAGTTTAAATGGGGCGGGGGGACGACAAGAGACCCAGTACTTC.

V usage is TRBV9 and J usage is TRBJ2-1; tentatively, D is TRBD2 (5 bases). The CDR3 has 15 residues. V was pared by 4 bases and J by 7 bases, with 18 bases between. Germline lookup yields CDR1 SGDLS and CDR2 YYNGEE. The CDR3 nucleotides are TGTGCCAGCAGCCCCCGCGGGCAGCTATGGAATGAGCAGTTCTTC. It is translated as CASSPRGQLWNEQFF.

This rearrangement joins TRBV19 to TRBJ2-2; D is unclear. CDR3 length: 15 amino acids. Germline V gene lookup returns CDR1 LNHDA and CDR2 SQIVND (reference sequence). V was shortened by 0 bases and J by 0 bases, with 5 bases between the two germline ends. Written as DNA, the CDR3 is TGTGCCAGTAGTATAGACTTATCGAACACCGGGGAGCTGTTTTTT. Protein product: CASSIDLSNTGELFF.

The chain links TRBV11-3 to TRBJ2-4; no reliable D call. The CDR3 has 14 amino acids. V gave up 5 bases and J gave up 2 bases, with 10 bases separating them. Germline V gene data show CDR1 as SGHNT and CDR2 as YENEEA. CDR3 residues: CASSPPRTKNIQYF. The CDR3 DNA is TGTGCCAGCAGCCCCCCCAGGACCAAAAACATTCAGTACTTC. Looking up the rest from reference TRBV11-3 and TRBJ2-4 gives the full variable domain: EAGVVQSPRYKIIEKKQPVAFWCNPISGHNTLYWYLQNLGQGPELLIRYENEEAVDDSQLPKDRFSAERLKGVDSTLKIQPAELGDSAVYLCASSPPRTKNIQYFGAGTRLSVL.

The chain links TRBV6-5 to TRBJ1-2; D uncertain. Germline V gives CDR1 MNHEY, CDR2 SVGAGI. The germline V and J ends were trimmed by 6 bases and 2 bases, with 13 bases remaining between them. The CDR3 loop spans 14 amino acids. CDR3 DNA sequence: TGTGCCAGCAGGGCCGGTGGACTCAACTATGGCTACACCTTC. It specifies CASRAGGLNYGYTF.

The chain recombines TRBV6-6 with TRBJ1-4; 8 bases fit TRBD1. Germline values: CDR1 MNHNY, CDR2 SVGAGI (reference sequence). The ends lost 4 bases at V and 8 bases at J; junction bases unmatched: 12. This CDR3 contains 16 residues. The DNA of the CDR3 is TGTGCCAGCAGTTCTCCTCTCACAGGGGGTAACGAAAAACTGTTTTTT. The encoded protein is CASSSPLTGGNEKLFF.